This T cell receptor (beta chain) was retrieved from a study of identifying expanded T cells in peripheral blood. Healthy donors had no documented immune events, such as infections, while sampled. Data came from immunoSEQ multiplex PCR; TCRdb stores just in-frame clones and leaves some out. This sample has 100,000 to 150,000 clones; about 86% occur once, and the top ten carry 8.4%. The sequence was obtained from a person between 18 and 70 years old in good health. Material for sequencing was blood.

The CDR3 DNA is TGTGCCAGCAGCCAGGGGATGCACCCGAACACTGAAGCTTTCTTT. Its protein product is CASSQGMHPNTEAFF. The V gene is TRBV7-3, the J gene TRBJ1-1; D perhaps matches TRBD1 (6 bases). CDR3 length: 15 amino acids. From germline, CDR1 is SGHTA and CDR2 FQGTGA. With 5 bases removed from V and 1 base from J, the gap between germline ends came to 14 bases.